These 14 T cell receptor beta chains were all obtained from the same sample, sequenced in a study of blood T cell repertoires in COVID-19. Measured with immunoSEQ multiplex PCR; TCRdb has only the in-frame clones, and not every one. Of about 150,000 clones listed, around 82% are singletons. The sample taken for sequencing was peripheral blood. All receptors derive from a human donor with acute or convalescent COVID-19. The donor label of this sample is uncertain.

The rearrangement links TRBV18 to TRBJ1-6; 8 bases align to TRBD1. The germline gives CDR1 KGHSH, CDR2 LQKENI. V shed 4 bases, J shed 9 bases, and the junction held 5 bases outside the gene matches. The CDR3 length is 14 residues. The CDR3 sequence: CASSQTGDSSPLHF. The CDR3 DNA follows: TGTGCCAGCTCACAGACAGGGGATAGTTCACCCCTCCACTTT.

V usage is TRBV2 and J usage is TRBJ1-4, with 9 bases matching TRBD1. This CDR3 has 15 residues. V lost 6 bases and J lost 4; bases outside the gene matches: 6. Germline values: CDR1 SNHLY, CDR2 FYNNEI. The DNA of the CDR3 is TGTGCCAGCAGGGGAAACAGGGGGCATAATGAAAAACTGTTTTTT. Its protein product is CASRGNRGHNEKLFF.

V is TRBV5-5 and J is TRBJ1-5, with a possible D match to TRBD1 (6 bases). Germline CDR1 reads SGHKS; CDR2 reads YYEKEE (reference sequence). The V end lost 5 bases, the J end lost 2 bases, and 11 bases lay between the germline ends. The CDR3 sequence is 14 residues long. CDR3 residues: CASSSAGGNQPQHF. Here the CDR3 DNA reads TGTGCCAGCAGTTCCGCAGGGGGCAATCAGCCCCAGCATTTT. The full variable domain, in which reference TRBV5-5 and TRBJ1-5 provide the parts outside the CDR3, is DAGVTQSPTHLIKTRGQQVTLRCSPISGHKSVSWYQQVLGQGPQFIFQYYEKEERGRGNFPDRFSARQFPNYSSELNVNALLLGDSALYLCASSSAGGNQPQHFGDGTRLSIL.

For the CDR3, the DNA is TGTGCCACCAGCAGAGATTACGAGGGCGGGGAGCTGTTTTTT. Translated, it gives CATSRDYEGGELFF. This chain joins TRBV15 and TRBJ2-2, with D possibly TRBD2 on 5 matching bases. Trimming took 0 bases from V and 7 from J, leaving 9 bases between them. Germline V gene lookup returns CDR1 LNHNV and CDR2 YYDKDF (reference sequence). The CDR3 loop spans 14 amino acids.

This clone appeared a few times. The J gene is TRBJ1-4, the V gene TRBV15, with 7 bases lining up with TRBD1. CDR3 length equals 15 residues. With V trimmed by 1 base and J by 4 bases, 3 bases remained unmatched. Germline V CDR1 and CDR2: LNHNV, YYDKDF (reference sequence). CDR3 amino acids: CATSRVGTVNEKLFF. The CDR3 DNA reads TGTGCCACCAGCAGAGTAGGGACAGTTAATGAAAAACTGTTTTTT.

The chain couples TRBV15 to TRBJ1-4; D is possibly TRBD1 (5 bases). Germline V gene data show CDR1 as LNHNV and CDR2 as YYDKDF (reference sequence). The CDR3 extends over 14 amino acids. The V and J ends lost 3 bases and 3 bases respectively, with 8 bases between them. CDR3 nucleotide sequence: TGTGCCACCAGCAGGGGGGGATCTAATGAAAAACTGTTTTTT. Amino acid sequence: CATSRGGSNEKLFF. Looking up the rest from reference TRBV15 and TRBJ1-4 gives the full variable domain: DAMVIQNPRYQVTQFGKPVTLSCSQTLNHNVMYWYQQKSSQAPKLLFHYYDKDFNNEADTPDNFQSRRPNTSFCFLDIRSPGLGDTAMYLCATSRGGSNEKLFFGSGTQLSVL.

A few counts support this clone. The chain recombines TRBV18 with TRBJ1-6; D remains ambiguous. Germline loops: CDR1 KGHSH, CDR2 LQKENI. Deletions cut 6 bases from V and 9 bases from J, with 9 bases between. The CDR3 runs 12 residues. CDR3 in amino acids: CASSREVSPLHF. For the CDR3, the DNA is TGTGCCAGCTCGAGGGAGGTTTCACCCCTCCACTTT.

The chain uses TRBV19 and TRBJ1-2; 11 bases line up with TRBD1. Germline CDR1 and CDR2: LNHDA and SQIVND (reference sequence). The CDR3 is 14 amino acids. V lost 4 bases, J lost 7 bases, and 5 bases stayed unmatched. The CDR3 loop reads CASSSRDRGSGYTF. The CDR3 nucleotides are TGTGCCAGTAGTAGCCGGGACAGGGGGTCTGGCTACACCTTC.

The rearrangement uses TRBV3-1 (or the pseudogene TRBV3-2) and TRBJ2-1; 7 bases are a match to TRBD2. This CDR3 is 17 amino acids long. V was pared by 4 bases and J by 2 bases, with 11 bases of the junction left unmatched. Germline V gene data show CDR1 as LGHDT and CDR2 as YNNKEL (reference sequence). CDR3 sequence reads: CASSRTGKSGAYNEQFF. CDR3 in DNA: TGTGCCAGCAGCCGCACGGGTAAGAGCGGGGCCTACAATGAGCAGTTCTTC.

The chain has TRBV15 and TRBJ1-1; D is uncertain. The germline V gene has CDR1 LNHNV and CDR2 YYDKDF (reference sequence). The ends were cut back, 6 bases at V and 7 bases at J, with 12 bases in the middle. This CDR3 region has 12 residues. The CDR3 DNA reads TGTGCCACCAGTAAGACAATGAGTGAAGCTTTCTTT. This codes for CATSKTMSEAFF.

The chain combines TRBV6-1 with TRBJ2-1; TRBD2 matches 8 bases. Germline values: CDR1 MNHNS, CDR2 SASEGT. V dropped 2 bases and J dropped 4; count of bases not matched to a gene: 7. The CDR3 has 16 residues. The CDR3, as DNA: TGTGCCAGCAGTGAATCCGCGGGGGGTACGTACAATGAGCAGTTCTTC. Protein product: CASSESAGGTYNEQFF.

This chain joins TRBV7-2 and TRBJ1-2; D is possibly TRBD1 (5 bases). Germline V CDR1 and CDR2: SGHTA, FQGNSA. The length of the CDR3 is 13 residues. The V gene lost 2 bases and the J gene lost 8 bases, with 12 bases spanning the gap. CDR3 protein: CASSLPTGVGYTF. The CDR3 DNA reads as TGTGCCAGCAGCTTACCCACAGGAGTCGGCTACACCTTC.

The chain carries TRBV7-2 and TRBJ2-3; D not resolved. From germline, CDR1 is SGHTA and CDR2 FQGNSA. The germline V and J ends were trimmed by 0 bases and 2 bases, with 6 bases remaining between them. CDR3 size: 14 residues. The CDR3 sequence: CASSLAGSTDTQYF. The CDR3 region has the DNA TGTGCCAGCAGCTTAGCGGGCTCCACAGATACGCAGTATTTT.

The chain carries TRBV6-2 or TRBV6-3 and TRBJ1-1; D remains unclear. V dropped 5 bases and J dropped 1 base, with 11 bases sitting between them. CDR3 length equals 14 residues. In germline, CDR1 is MNHEY, CDR2 SVGEGT. In DNA form, the CDR3 reads TGTGCCAGCAGTGGTCGAGGCCCGAACACTGAAGCTTTCTTT. Encoded protein: CASSGRGPNTEAFF.